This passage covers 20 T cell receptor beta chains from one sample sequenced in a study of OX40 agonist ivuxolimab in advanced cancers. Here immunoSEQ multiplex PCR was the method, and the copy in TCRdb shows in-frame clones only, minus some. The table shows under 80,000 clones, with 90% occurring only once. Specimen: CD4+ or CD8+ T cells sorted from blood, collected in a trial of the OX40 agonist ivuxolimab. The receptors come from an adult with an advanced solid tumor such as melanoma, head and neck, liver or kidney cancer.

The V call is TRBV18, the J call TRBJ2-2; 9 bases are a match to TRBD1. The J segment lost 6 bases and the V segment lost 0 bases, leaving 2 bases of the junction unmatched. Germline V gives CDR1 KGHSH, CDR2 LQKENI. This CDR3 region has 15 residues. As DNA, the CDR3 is TGTGCCAGCTCACCACCCAGGACAGGGGCCGGGGAGCTGTTTTTT. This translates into CASSPPRTGAGELFF.

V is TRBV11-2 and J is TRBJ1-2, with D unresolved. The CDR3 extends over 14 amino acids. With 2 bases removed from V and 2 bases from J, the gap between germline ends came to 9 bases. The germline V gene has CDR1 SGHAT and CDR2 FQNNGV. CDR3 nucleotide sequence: TGTGCCAGCAGCTTATCCGCGCAGAACTATGGCTACACCTTC. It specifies CASSLSAQNYGYTF.

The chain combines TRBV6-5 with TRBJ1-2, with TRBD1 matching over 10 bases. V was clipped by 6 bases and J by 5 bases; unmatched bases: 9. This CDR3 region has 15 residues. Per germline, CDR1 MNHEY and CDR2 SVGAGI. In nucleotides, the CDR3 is TGTGCCAGCAGCTCTCCCGGGACAGGGGTTTATGGCTACACCTTC. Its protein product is CASSSPGTGVYGYTF.

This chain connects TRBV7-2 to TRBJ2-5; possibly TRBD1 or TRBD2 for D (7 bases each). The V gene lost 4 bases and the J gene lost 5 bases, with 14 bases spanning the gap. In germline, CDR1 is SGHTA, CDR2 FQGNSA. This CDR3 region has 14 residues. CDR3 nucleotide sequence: TGTGCCAGCAGCTACCAGGGGGGGATGGAGACCCAGTACTTC. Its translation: CASSYQGGMETQYF.

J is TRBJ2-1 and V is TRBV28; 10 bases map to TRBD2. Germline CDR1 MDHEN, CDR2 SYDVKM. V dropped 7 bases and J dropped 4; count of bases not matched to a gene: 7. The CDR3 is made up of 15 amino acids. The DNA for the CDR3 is TGTGCCAGCAAGGGGAGCGGGGGGGCTTACAATGAGCAGTTCTTC. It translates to CASKGSGGAYNEQFF.

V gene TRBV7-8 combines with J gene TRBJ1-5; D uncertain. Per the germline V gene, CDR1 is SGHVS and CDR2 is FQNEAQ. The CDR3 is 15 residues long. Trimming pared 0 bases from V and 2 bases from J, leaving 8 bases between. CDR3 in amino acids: CASSLAGSRNQPQHF. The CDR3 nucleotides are TGTGCCAGCAGCTTAGCGGGGTCTCGCAATCAGCCCCAGCATTTT.

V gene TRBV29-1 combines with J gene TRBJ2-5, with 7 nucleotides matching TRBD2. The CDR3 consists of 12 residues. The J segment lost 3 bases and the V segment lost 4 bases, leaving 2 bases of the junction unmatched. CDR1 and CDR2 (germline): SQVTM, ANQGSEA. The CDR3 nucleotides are TGCAGCGTTGCGGGAGGTGAAGAGACCCAGTACTTC. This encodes CSVAGGEETQYF. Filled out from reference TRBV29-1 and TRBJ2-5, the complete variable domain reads SAVISQKPSRDICQRGTSLTIQCQVDSQVTMMFWYRQQPGQSLTLIATANQGSEATYESGFVIDKFPISRPNLTFSTLTVSNMSPEDSSIYLCSVAGGEETQYFGPGTRLLVL.

The chain's CDR3 is CASSLAGGTYEQYF. As DNA, the CDR3 is TGTGCCAGCAGCTTAGCGGGAGGGACCTACGAGCAGTACTTC. The chain couples TRBV7-9 to TRBJ2-7; 7 bases map to TRBD2. V shed 0 bases, J shed 2 bases, and the junction held 1 base outside the gene matches. Germline loops: CDR1 SEHNR, CDR2 FQNEAQ (reference sequence). CDR3 length equals 14 residues.

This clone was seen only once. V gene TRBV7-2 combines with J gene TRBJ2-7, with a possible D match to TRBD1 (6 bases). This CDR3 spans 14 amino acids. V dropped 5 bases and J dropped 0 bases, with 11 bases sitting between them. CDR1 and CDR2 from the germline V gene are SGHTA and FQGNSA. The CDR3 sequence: CASSTGQSSYEQYF. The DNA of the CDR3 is TGTGCCAGCAGCACAGGACAGAGCTCCTACGAGCAGTACTTC. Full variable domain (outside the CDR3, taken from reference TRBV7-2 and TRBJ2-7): GAGVSQSPSNKVTEKGKDVELRCDPISGHTALYWYRQSLGQGLEFLIYFQGNSAPDKSGLPSDRFSAERTGGSVSTLTIQRTQQEDSAVYLCASSTGQSSYEQYFGPGTRLTVT.

Here the CDR3 DNA reads TGTGCCACCATACAGGGACTAGCGGGAGTTAGAGAGACCCAGTACTTC. This codes for CATIQGLAGVRETQYF. This chain connects TRBV2 to TRBJ2-5; 14 bases match TRBD2. The germline V gene encodes CDR1 SNHLY and CDR2 FYNNEI. This CDR3 region has 16 residues. Trimming cost V 10 bases and J 4 bases; bases outside gene matches: 11.

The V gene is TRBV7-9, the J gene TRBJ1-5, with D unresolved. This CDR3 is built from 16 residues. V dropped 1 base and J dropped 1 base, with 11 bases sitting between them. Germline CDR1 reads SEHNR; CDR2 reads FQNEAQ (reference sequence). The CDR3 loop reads CASSLDSLGSNQPQHF. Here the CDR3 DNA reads TGTGCCAGCAGCTTAGATTCCCTAGGGAGCAATCAGCCCCAGCATTTT.

CDR3 sequence reads: CASSPTNQGEQYF. In nucleotides, the CDR3 is TGTGCCAGCTCACCAACTAACCAAGGCGAGCAGTACTTC. The chain recombines TRBV18 with TRBJ2-7; the D is unclear. V was cut by 2 bases and J by 6 bases, with 11 bases left in between. Germline loops: CDR1 KGHSH, CDR2 LQKENI. The CDR3 loop spans 13 amino acids.

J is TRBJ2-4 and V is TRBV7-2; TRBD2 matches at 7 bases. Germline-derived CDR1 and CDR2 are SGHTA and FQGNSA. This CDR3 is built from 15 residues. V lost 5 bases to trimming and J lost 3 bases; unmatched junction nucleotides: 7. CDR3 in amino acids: CASSRGGGSKNIQYF. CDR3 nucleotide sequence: TGTGCCAGCAGCCGTGGGGGGGGAAGCAAAAACATTCAGTACTTC.

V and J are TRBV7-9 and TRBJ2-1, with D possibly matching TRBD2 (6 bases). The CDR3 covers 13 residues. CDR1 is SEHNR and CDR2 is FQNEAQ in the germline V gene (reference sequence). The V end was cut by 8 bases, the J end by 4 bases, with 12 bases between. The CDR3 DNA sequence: TGTGCCAGCGGGGAGGCCATATACAATGAGCAGTTCTTC. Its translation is CASGEAIYNEQFF.

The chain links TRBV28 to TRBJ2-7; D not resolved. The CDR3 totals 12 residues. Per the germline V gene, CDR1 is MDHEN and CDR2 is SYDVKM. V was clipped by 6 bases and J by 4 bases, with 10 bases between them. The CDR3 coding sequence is TGTGCCAGCAGGCCCACTAAGTACGAGCAGTACTTC. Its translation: CASRPTKYEQYF. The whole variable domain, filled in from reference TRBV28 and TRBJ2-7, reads DVKVTQSSRYLVKRTGEKVFLECVQDMDHENMFWYRQDPGLGLRLIYFSYDVKMKEKGDIPEGYSVSREKKERFSLILESASTNQTSMYLCASRPTKYEQYFGPGTRLTVT.

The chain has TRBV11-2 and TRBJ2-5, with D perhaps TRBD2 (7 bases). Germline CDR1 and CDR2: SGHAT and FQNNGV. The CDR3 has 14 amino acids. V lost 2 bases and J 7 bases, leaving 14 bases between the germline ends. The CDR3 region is CASSLRGGHGTQYF. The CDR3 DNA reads TGTGCCAGCAGCTTAAGGGGGGGTCATGGGACCCAGTACTTC. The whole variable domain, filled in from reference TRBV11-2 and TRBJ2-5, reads EAGVAQSPRYKIIEKRQSVAFWCNPISGHATLYWYQQILGQGPKLLIQFQNNGVVDDSQLPKDRFSAERLKGVDSTLKIQPAKLEDSAVYLCASSLRGGHGTQYFGPGTRLLVL.

CDR3 residues: CASSWSGSSSYEQYF. CDR3 in DNA: TGTGCCAGCAGCTGGAGCGGATCCAGCTCCTACGAGCAGTACTTC. This sequence joins TRBV11-3 and TRBJ2-7, with D possibly matching TRBD2 (5 bases). V lost 4 bases, J lost 0 bases, and 13 bases lay in between. CDR1 and CDR2 (germline): SGHNT, YENEEA. CDR3 length: 15 residues.

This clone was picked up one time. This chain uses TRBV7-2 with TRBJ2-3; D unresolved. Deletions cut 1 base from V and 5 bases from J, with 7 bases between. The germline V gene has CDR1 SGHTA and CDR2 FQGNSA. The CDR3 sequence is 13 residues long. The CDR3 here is CASSLDYGDTQYF. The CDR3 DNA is TGTGCCAGCAGCTTAGATTACGGAGATACGCAGTATTTT. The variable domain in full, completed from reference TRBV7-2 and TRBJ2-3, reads GAGVSQSPSNKVTEKGKDVELRCDPISGHTALYWYRQSLGQGLEFLIYFQGNSAPDKSGLPSDRFSAERTGGSVSTLTIQRTQQEDSAVYLCASSLDYGDTQYFGPGTRLTVL.

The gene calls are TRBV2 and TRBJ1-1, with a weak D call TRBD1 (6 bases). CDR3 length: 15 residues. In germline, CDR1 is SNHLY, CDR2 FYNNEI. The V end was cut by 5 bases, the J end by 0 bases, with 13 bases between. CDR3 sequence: CASSLQGILNTEAFF. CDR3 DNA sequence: TGTGCCAGCAGTTTACAGGGTATCCTGAACACTGAAGCTTTCTTT.

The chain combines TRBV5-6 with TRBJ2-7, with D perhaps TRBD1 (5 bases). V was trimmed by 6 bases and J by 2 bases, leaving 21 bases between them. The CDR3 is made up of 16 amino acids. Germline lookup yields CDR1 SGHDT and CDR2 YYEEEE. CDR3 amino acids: CASTKLLVDRAYEQYF. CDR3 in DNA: TGTGCCAGCACCAAACTGCTTGTCGACAGAGCCTACGAGCAGTACTTC.